The present entry profiles one TCR beta chain with its context. One junction end does not reproduce the germline sequence, and a read error may be involved. This sample was included in a study of CD8+CD57+ T cells in acquired aplastic anemia. Investigators profiled TCR beta VDJ and CDR3 from genomic DNA template. Each CDR3 protein is one row after TCRdb ran MiXCR on the reads. Of roughly 420,000 distinct CDR3 sequences in the sample, 55% to 75% were seen once. CDR3 length: 13 amino acids. The gene calls are TRBV12-3 or TRBV12-4 and TRBJ1-2; D remains unclear. The TCR sequence derives from a human donor in good health, serving as a control. Sequencing was performed on sorted CD4+, CD8+, or CD8+CD57+ T cells (not recorded which) from PBMCs. CDR3: CATSKGRRNGYTF. In DNA form, the CDR3 reads TGTGCCACCAGTAAGGGTAGGAGAAATGGCTACACCTTC.